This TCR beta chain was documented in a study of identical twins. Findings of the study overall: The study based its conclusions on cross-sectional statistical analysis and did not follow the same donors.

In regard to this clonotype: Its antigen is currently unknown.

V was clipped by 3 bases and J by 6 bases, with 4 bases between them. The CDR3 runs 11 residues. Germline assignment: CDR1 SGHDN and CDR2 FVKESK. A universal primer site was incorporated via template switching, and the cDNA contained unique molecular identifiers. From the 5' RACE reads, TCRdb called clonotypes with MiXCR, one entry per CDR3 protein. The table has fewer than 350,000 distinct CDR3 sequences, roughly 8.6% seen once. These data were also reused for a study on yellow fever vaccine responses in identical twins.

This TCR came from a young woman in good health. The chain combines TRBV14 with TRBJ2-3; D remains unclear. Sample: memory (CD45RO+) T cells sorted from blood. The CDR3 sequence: CASSHYDTQYF. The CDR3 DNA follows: TGTGCCAGCAGCCATTATGATACGCAGTATTTT. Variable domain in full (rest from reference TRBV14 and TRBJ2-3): EAGVTQFPSHSVIEKGQTVTLRCDPISGHDNLYWYRRVMGKEIKFLLHFVKESKQDESGMPNNRFLAERTGGTYSTLKVQPAELEDSGVYFCASSHYDTQYFGPGTRLTVL.